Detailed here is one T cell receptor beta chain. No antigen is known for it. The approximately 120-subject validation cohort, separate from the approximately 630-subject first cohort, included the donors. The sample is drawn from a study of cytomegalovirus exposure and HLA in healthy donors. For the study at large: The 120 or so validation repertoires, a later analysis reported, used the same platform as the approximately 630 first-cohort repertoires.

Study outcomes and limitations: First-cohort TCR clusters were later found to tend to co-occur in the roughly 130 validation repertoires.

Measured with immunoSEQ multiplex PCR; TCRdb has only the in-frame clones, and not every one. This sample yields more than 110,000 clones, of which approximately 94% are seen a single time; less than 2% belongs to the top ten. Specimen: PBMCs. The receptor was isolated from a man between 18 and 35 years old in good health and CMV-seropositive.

CDR3 bases: TGTGCCAGCAGCCCCTTTGCGGGAGGGGTTGGTGAGCAGTTCTTC. Amino acid sequence: CASSPFAGGVGEQFF. This sequence joins TRBV7-8 and TRBJ2-1; 9 bases line up with TRBD2. Unmatched junction bases numbered 11, after V lost 5 bases and J lost 9 bases. Germline CDR1 SGHVS, CDR2 FQNEAQ. This CDR3 has 15 residues.